A selection of T cell receptor beta chains follows, all from one sample in a study of blood T cell repertoires in COVID-19. The table came from immunoSEQ multiplex PCR; TCRdb's copy has only in-frame clones and leaves some out. The data show over 450,000 clones, 75% to 90% seen once. Sequenced: peripheral blood. The receptors were gathered from a man between 18 and 35 years old with COVID-19, enrolled during active disease. Both conserved end residues are part of each CDR3. A D gene is named only where the DNA matches it firmly. Clone size appears in some rows only: once, few, many, or a class for an expanded clone.

>TRBJ2-2|TRBD2|TRBV2|NA
TGTGCCAGCAGTGTTGGACTAGCGGAAACCGGGGAGCTGTTTTTT
CASSVGLAETGELFF
>TRBJ1-4|NA|TRBV7-8|NA
TGTGCCAGCAGCTTAGTCTACCCTAATGAAAAACTGTTTTTT
CASSLVYPNEKLFF
>TRBJ2-3|NA|TRBV14|NA
TGTGCCAGCACTCTATCGTGGGCAGCAGATACGCAGTATTTT
CASTLSWAADTQYF
>TRBJ2-7|NA|TRBV5-4|NA
TGTGCCAGCAGCTTGGGGTCAGCAGGCGAGCAGTACTTC
CASSLGSAGEQYF
>TRBJ2-3|NA|TRBV7-2|once
TGTGCCAGCAGCCTACGACTAGTCGCAGATACGCAGTATTTT
CASSLRLVADTQYF
>TRBJ2-3|TRBD1|TRBV19|once
TGTGCCAGTAGGGAACAGGGGGCGCAAGATACGCAGTATTTT
CASREQGAQDTQYF
>TRBJ1-5|NA|TRBV13|few
TGTGCCAGCAGCTACCGGGGGGGGCATAGCAATCAGCCCCAGCATTTT
CASSYRGGHSNQPQHF
>TRBJ1-1|NA|TRBV19|NA
TGTGCCAGTAGTATAGGGCGGCAGGGGAACACTGAAGCTTTCTTT
CASSIGRQGNTEAFF
>TRBJ2-7|TRBD2|TRBV7-2|few
TGTGCCAGCAGTGAGCTAGCGGGAGCCTACGAGCAGTACTTC
CASSELAGAYEQYF
>TRBJ2-7|TRBD2|TRBV11-2|NA
TGTGCCAGCAGCTTAGCAGCGGGGATCTCCTACGAGCAGTACTTC
CASSLAAGISYEQYF
>TRBJ1-2|NA|TRBV11-1|NA
TGTGCCAGCAGCCCTTGGACAGTTACGTATGGCTACACCTTC
CASSPWTVTYGYTF
>TRBJ2-5|TRBD2|TRBV3-1/TRBV3-2|NA
TGTGCCAGCAGCCATATTAGCGGGGCCCAAGAGACCCAGTACTTC
CASSHISGAQETQYF
>TRBJ1-4|TRBD1|TRBV6-5|NA
TGTGCCAGCAGTTCCGGGACAGGGGGCTTTAATGAAAAACTGTTTTTT
CASSSGTGGFNEKLFF
>TRBJ2-2|NA|TRBV6-1|NA
TGTGCCAGCAGTGATTTGCGGGATGGGGAGCTGTTTTTT
CASSDLRDGELFF
>TRBJ2-7|TRBD2|TRBV13|NA
TGTGCCAGCAGCTTAAGGCGGGGGGGCCCCTACGAGCAGTACTTC
CASSLRRGGPYEQYF
>TRBJ2-7|NA|TRBV18|NA
TGTGCCAGCTCGGGGAGCCACGGGGTTATGAACGAGCAGTACTTC
CASSGSHGVMNEQYF
>TRBJ2-5|NA|TRBV27|NA
TGTGCCAGCAGTTTAAGTAGTAGCGCTGGGTACCAAGAGACCCAGTACTTC
CASSLSSSAGYQETQYF
>TRBJ2-7|TRBD2|TRBV23-1|NA
TGCGCCAGCAGTCACCAACCTTCGGATAGCGGGAGGGTAGAAGAGCAGTACTTC
CASSHQPSDSGRVEEQYF
>TRBJ2-7|NA|TRBV7-6|NA
TGTGCCAGCAGCTTACAGGGTGTGCGCGTTTCCTACGAGCAGTACTTC
CASSLQGVRVSYEQYF
>TRBJ1-1|NA|TRBV15|NA
TGTGCCACCAGCAGAGGTGCCCCGGGAGCTATTGAAGCTTTCTTT
CATSRGAPGAIEAFF
>TRBJ2-6|NA|TRBV27|many
TGTGCCAGCAGCCGCAGCGCGGGACAGCTTTCTGGGGCCAACGTCCTGACTTTC
CASSRSAGQLSGANVLTF
>TRBJ1-3|TRBD1|TRBV28|NA
TGTGCCAGCAGTTTTGAGACAGGGAAATTCTCTGGAAACACCATATATTTT
CASSFETGKFSGNTIYF
>TRBJ2-7|TRBD2|TRBV5-1|NA
TGCGCCAGCAGCTTGACTAGCGGGAGCCACGAGCAGTACTTC
CASSLTSGSHEQYF
>TRBJ1-3|NA|TRBV15|NA
TGTGCCACCAGCAGAGATAATTCCGGAAACACCATATATTTT
CATSRDNSGNTIYF
>TRBJ2-7|TRBD1|TRBV9|NA
TGTGCCAGCAGCGGTTGGACAGGACCCGAGCAGTACTTC
CASSGWTGPEQYF
>TRBJ1-3|TRBD1|TRBV3-1/TRBV3-2|few
TGTGCCAGCAGCCAAGGGAAAGTCGGACAGGGGGCTTTTGGAAACACCATATATTTT
CASSQGKVGQGAFGNTIYF
>TRBJ2-5|NA|TRBV6-5|NA
TGTGCCAGCAGTTATAGAGGGGAGGAGGAGACCCAGTACTTC
CASSYRGEEETQYF
>TRBJ2-7|NA|TRBV28|NA
TGTGCCAGCAGACCTGGAGACCGAGCCTACGAGCAGTACTTC
CASRPGDRAYEQYF
>TRBJ2-7|NA|TRBV5-6|once
TGTGCCAGCAACAACGACAATTACGAGCAGTACTTC
CASNNDNYEQYF
>TRBJ1-3|TRBD1|TRBV3-1/TRBV3-2|NA
TGTGCCAGCAGCCCAAAGGGGGCAGGGGTTAGTGGAAACACCATATATTTT
CASSPKGAGVSGNTIYF
>TRBJ2-7|NA|TRBV6-5|NA
TGTGCCAGCACCCCCAGCGGGTACTCCTACGAGCAGTACTTC
CASTPSGYSYEQYF
>TRBJ1-1|TRBD1|TRBV11-2|NA
TGTGCCAGCAGCGCCGTGGGACAGGGGAGCACTGAAGCTTTCTTT
CASSAVGQGSTEAFF
>TRBJ2-7|NA|TRBV19|NA
TGTGCCAGTAGTACGCCGGGACTTAAGAACGAGCAGTACTTC
CASSTPGLKNEQYF
>TRBJ1-1|NA|TRBV10-2|NA
TGCGCCAGCAGTGCTATGGGGGGGCGCGGGACTGAAGCTTTCTTT
CASSAMGGRGTEAFF
>TRBJ2-7|NA|TRBV24-1|NA
TGTGCCACCAGTGATTTGGACAGGCCTCCCAACGAGCAGTACTTC
CATSDLDRPPNEQYF
>TRBJ1-1|NA|TRBV11-2|NA
TGTGCCAGCAGCCAGGGTCCTTTGAACACTGAAGCTTTCTTT
CASSQGPLNTEAFF
>TRBJ2-7|TRBD1|TRBV27|few
TGTGCCAGCGCCCGGGACAGGGGGCGTGAGCAGTACTTC
CASARDRGREQYF
>TRBJ1-5|NA|TRBV6-5|NA
TGTGCCAGCAAGGTTAGAGGGAATCAGCCCCAGCATTTT
CASKVRGNQPQHF
>TRBJ2-3|NA|TRBV7-6|NA
TGTGCCAGCAGCTTAGGAACGGGAGCCGCAGATACGCAGTATTTT
CASSLGTGAADTQYF
>TRBJ2-2|NA|TRBV14|NA
TGTGCCAGCAGCCAACAAACAGGTCTAGGTACCGGGGAGCTGTTTTTT
CASSQQTGLGTGELFF
>TRBJ1-2|TRBD1|TRBV6-1|NA
TGTGCCAGCAGTGAGACAGGGCCTGGCTACACCTTC
CASSETGPGYTF
>TRBJ1-3|TRBD1|TRBV6-1|NA
TGTGCCAGCAACAGGGGAAAGGTAAACACCATATATTTT
CASNRGKVNTIYF